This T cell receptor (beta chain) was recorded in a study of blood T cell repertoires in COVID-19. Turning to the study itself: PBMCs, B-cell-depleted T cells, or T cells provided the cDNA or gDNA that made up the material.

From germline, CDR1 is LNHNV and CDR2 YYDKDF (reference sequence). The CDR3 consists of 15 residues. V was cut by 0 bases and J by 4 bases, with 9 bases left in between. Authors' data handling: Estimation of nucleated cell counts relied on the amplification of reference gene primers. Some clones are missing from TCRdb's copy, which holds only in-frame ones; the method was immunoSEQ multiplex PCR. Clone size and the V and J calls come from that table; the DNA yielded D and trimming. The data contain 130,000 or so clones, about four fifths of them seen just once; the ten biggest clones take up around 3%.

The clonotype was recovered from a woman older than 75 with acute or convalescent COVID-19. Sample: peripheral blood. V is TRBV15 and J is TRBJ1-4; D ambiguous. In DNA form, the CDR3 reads TGTGCCACCAGCAGAGATCGCAGTTTTAATGAAAAACTGTTTTTT. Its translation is CATSRDRSFNEKLFF.